Sequencing of this TCR beta chain was carried out in a study of blood T cell repertoires in COVID-19 (dated by TCRdb to 2018 to 2021). With regard to the full study: The collaborator samples originated in the United States, Italy and Spain and spanned the acute and convalescent phases of COVID-19. The prospective study material was composed of cDNA or gDNA derived from T cells, B-cell-depleted T cells, or PBMCs. Deeply sampled blood TCRbeta repertoires from subjects exposed to, actively infected with, or recovered from COVID-19 were included in the dataset. The repertoires were made available in a free public database intended to serve as a resource for research on the immune response to SARS-CoV-2. The samples were drawn from two sources: the first 160 participants of the ongoing ImmuneRACE study, and fewer than 1,500 subjects contributed by 6 global collaborators. A de-identified subject ID, COVID-19 status, age in years and sex were almost always included in the sample metadata. Where available, HLA class I and class II types were obtained from metadata supplied by the sample provider rather than from assay-based typing.

TCRbeta CDR3 regions were amplified from genomic DNA by means of the immunoSEQ Assay, a bias-controlled multiplex PCR. The authors' pipeline ran thus. The number of nucleated cells in each sample was estimated from the amplification of reference gene primers within the assay. To quantify the absolute abundance of each unique TCRbeta CDR3 rearrangement, sequence reads were collapsed and filtered. For each sample, productive Simpson clonality was calculated as the square root of Simpson's diversity index across productive rearrangements. TCRdb carries this immuneACCESS record with in-frame sequences only. Its versions omit some clonotypes, under half of them owing to an unresolved V gene in the studies checked, with the rest unexplained. The DNA gave D and trimming, while V, J and clone size come from that table. The sample yields over 120,000 clones; about nine tenths were counted once. Jointly, the top ten make up 1.5% to 2% of the sample.

From its cysteine to its phenylalanine, the CDR3 spans 12 amino acids. CDR3 DNA only is kept here, 36 bases in frame from base 1. The germline ends are 13 bases apart after V is trimmed by 5 bases and J by 8 bases. CDR1 is given as SGHRS and CDR2 as YFSETQ, both from the germline V gene. Broader findings and caveats from the paper: How much clinical and demographic metadata was included differed by source and by participant, and the metadata was provided uncurated.

Each collaborating institution followed its own protocols to collect whole blood in K2EDTA tubes. For TCRbeta analysis, collaborators shipped samples in one of three forms: frozen whole blood, isolated PBMCs, or DNA extracted from either of those sample types. In the case of this clone: Its antigen remains unidentified. There are no base qualities to consult, and no much larger clone falls within one base.

Sequencing was performed on peripheral blood. This clonotype originated in a human donor in a cohort sampled during active COVID-19. This sequence uses TRBV5-1 and TRBJ1-1; the D gene assignment is ambiguous. This receptor has the CDR3 CASRKTQREAFF. The sequence in DNA is TGCGCCAGCAGGAAAACGCAGCGCGAAGCTTTCTTT.